These 27 T cell receptor beta chains share one sample of origin, sequenced in a study of T cell responses to AZD1222 COVID-19 vaccine. Repertoires were generated with immunoSEQ multiplex PCR, while TCRdb's copy carries only in-frame clones and drops some. The table includes roughly 120,000 clones, 90% to 95% detected once. The input for sequencing was peripheral blood, taken 28 days after the second AZD1222 dose. All receptors come from an adult who received the AZD1222 COVID-19 vaccine.

The V gene is TRBV20-1, the J gene TRBJ2-7; D is ambiguous. V was clipped by 0 bases and J by 4 bases, with 4 bases between them. Germline V gives CDR1 DFQATT, CDR2 SNEGSKA (reference sequence). This CDR3 has 11 residues. Here the CDR3 DNA reads TGCAGTGCTAGAGATCAGTACGAGCAGTACTTC. Its translation is CSARDQYEQYF.

This sequence joins TRBV11-2 and TRBJ2-5; 7 nucleotides agree with TRBD1. Germline V CDR1 and CDR2: SGHAT, FQNNGV. This CDR3 has 14 amino acids. With V trimmed by 5 bases and J by 5 bases, 8 bases remained unmatched. The CDR3 here is CASSKKPGQETQYF. CDR3 DNA sequence: TGTGCCAGCAGCAAAAAACCGGGACAGGAGACCCAGTACTTC.

The V gene is TRBV12-3 or TRBV12-4, the J gene TRBJ1-1; 7 bases line up with TRBD1. After removal of 4 bases from V and 5 bases from J, the junction contained 4 bases not matched to a gene. The CDR3 is 13 amino acids. The CDR3 coding sequence is TGTGCCAGCAGTTCAGGGGGGTGGACTGAAGCTTTCTTT. This sequence encodes CASSSGGWTEAFF.

This sequence joins TRBV7-2 and TRBJ2-2; 9 bases are a match to TRBD2. This CDR3 comprises 14 residues. After removal of 3 bases from V and 8 bases from J, the junction contained 4 bases not matched to a gene. Per the germline V gene, CDR1 is SGHTA and CDR2 is FQGNSA. CDR3 sequence: CASSLLAGVGELFF. CDR3 nucleotides: TGTGCCAGCAGCTTGTTAGCGGGGGTGGGGGAGCTGTTTTTT.

The chain has TRBV9 and TRBJ2-3, with 10 bases matching TRBD1. In germline, CDR1 is SGDLS, CDR2 YYNGEE. This CDR3 has 16 residues. The V segment lost 4 bases and the J segment 4 bases; nucleotides outside the gene matches: 9. CDR3 residues: CASSSRDRGVADTQYF. The CDR3 DNA sequence: TGTGCCAGCAGCTCCAGGGACAGGGGAGTCGCAGATACGCAGTATTTT.

This sequence joins TRBV11-3 and TRBJ2-1; D unclear. Trimming stripped 4 bases from V and 6 bases from J, with 7 bases between. Germline loops: CDR1 SGHNT, CDR2 YENEEA. This CDR3 has 12 amino acids. The chain's CDR3 is CASSSHTNEQFF. As DNA, the CDR3 is TGTGCCAGCAGCTCACACACCAATGAGCAGTTCTTC. The full variable domain, completed using reference TRBV11-3 and TRBJ2-1, is EAGVVQSPRYKIIEKKQPVAFWCNPISGHNTLYWYLQNLGQGPELLIRYENEEAVDDSQLPKDRFSAERLKGVDSTLKIQPAELGDSAVYLCASSSHTNEQFFGPGTRLTVL.

The gene calls are TRBV5-4 and TRBJ2-7, with TRBD1 matching 7 bases. The V segment lost 4 bases and the J segment 2 bases; nucleotides outside the gene matches: 6. CDR3 length: 14 amino acids. Per the germline V gene, CDR1 is SGHNT and CDR2 is YYREEE (reference sequence). CDR3 in DNA: TGTGCCAGCAGCCCCCGGGACAGAGCCTACGAGCAGTACTTC. It is translated as CASSPRDRAYEQYF.

The rearrangement uses TRBV11-2 and TRBJ1-4; 8 nucleotides match TRBD1. J gave up 7 bases and V 8 bases, and 3 bases lay outside the gene matches. The CDR3 contains 12 residues. The germline CDR1 and CDR2 sequences are SGHAT and FQNNGV. CDR3 nucleotides: TGTGCCAGCGGTCAGGGGGCTGAAAAACTGTTTTTT. Amino acid sequence: CASGQGAEKLFF. Based on the CDR3 plus reference TRBV11-2 and TRBJ1-4, the full variable domain is EAGVAQSPRYKIIEKRQSVAFWCNPISGHATLYWYQQILGQGPKLLIQFQNNGVVDDSQLPKDRFSAERLKGVDSTLKIQPAKLEDSAVYLCASGQGAEKLFFGSGTQLSVL.

This rearrangement joins TRBV6-2 or TRBV6-3 to TRBJ2-7, with D uncertain. V dropped 2 bases and J dropped 3 bases, with 11 bases sitting between them. CDR1 and CDR2 (germline): MNHEY, SVGEGT. The CDR3 length is 14 residues. The CDR3 is CASSYRPPHYEQYF. The CDR3 DNA follows: TGTGCCAGCAGTTACAGGCCCCCTCACTACGAGCAGTACTTC.

V gene TRBV5-1 combines with J gene TRBJ2-5; D may be TRBD2 (5 bases). The V and J ends lost 2 bases and 3 bases respectively, with 11 bases between them. The germline CDR1 and CDR2 sequences are SGHRS and YFSETQ. CDR3 length: 14 residues. For the CDR3, the DNA is TGCGCCAGCAGCTTCGGGAACGAGAAAGAGACCCAGTACTTC. Protein sequence: CASSFGNEKETQYF.

The chain recombines TRBV2 with TRBJ1-6; the match to TRBD1 covers 7 bases. Germline V gene lookup returns CDR1 SNHLY and CDR2 FYNNEI. The CDR3 length is 15 residues. V lost 8 bases to trimming and J lost 5 bases; unmatched junction nucleotides: 9. In DNA, the CDR3 is TGTGCCAGCGAACGGGGGACAGTTAATAATTCACCCCTCCACTTT. Protein: CASERGTVNNSPLHF.

The rearrangement uses TRBV7-9 and TRBJ1-3, with D hard to call. Trimming took 1 base from V and 0 from J, leaving 7 bases between them. Germline CDR1 is SEHNR and CDR2 is FQNEAQ (reference sequence). CDR3 length: 15 amino acids. The CDR3, as DNA: TGTGCCAGCAGCTTAGACGGCAGCTCTGGAAACACCATATATTTT. This codes for CASSLDGSSGNTIYF.

This chain uses TRBV11-3 with TRBJ2-2, with 9 positions matching TRBD2. V trimming: 2 bases; J trimming: 8 bases; junction bases outside the gene matches: 0. Germline CDR1 is SGHNT and CDR2 is YENEEA. This CDR3 is 13 amino acids long. The CDR3 sequence is CASSLLAGGELFF. The CDR3 DNA reads TGTGCCAGCAGCTTACTAGCGGGGGGGGAGCTGTTTTTT. Based on the CDR3 plus reference TRBV11-3 and TRBJ2-2, the full variable domain is EAGVVQSPRYKIIEKKQPVAFWCNPISGHNTLYWYLQNLGQGPELLIRYENEEAVDDSQLPKDRFSAERLKGVDSTLKIQPAELGDSAVYLCASSLLAGGELFFGEGSRLTVL.

V gene TRBV2 combines with J gene TRBJ1-5; D uncertain. Trimming stripped 6 bases from V and 0 bases from J, with 12 bases between. Germline V gives CDR1 SNHLY, CDR2 FYNNEI. The CDR3 loop spans 15 amino acids. The CDR3 nucleotides read TGTGCCAGCAGGGCTTCGGTATCTAGCAATCAGCCCCAGCATTTT. It codes for CASRASVSSNQPQHF.

The chain combines TRBV11-2 with TRBJ1-1; possible D gene TRBD1, 6 bases. The CDR3 length is 13 residues. Looked up from germline, CDR1 is SGHAT and CDR2 is FQNNGV. V was trimmed by 6 bases and J by 4 bases, leaving 12 bases between them. The CDR3 region is CASSRMGATEAFF. The CDR3 DNA follows: TGTGCCAGCAGTCGCATGGGGGCCACTGAAGCTTTCTTT.

J is TRBJ2-3 and V is TRBV18; D unclear. CDR3 size: 13 residues. CDR1 is KGHSH and CDR2 is LQKENI in the germline V gene. The germline V and J ends were trimmed by 3 bases and 6 bases, with 10 bases remaining between them. DNA of the CDR3: TGTGCCAGCTCACCCTTACCATTGGATACGCAGTATTTT. Its protein is CASSPLPLDTQYF.

The chain uses TRBV20-1 and TRBJ1-2; possibly TRBD1 for D (6 bases). The germline V gene encodes CDR1 DFQATT and CDR2 SNEGSKA (reference sequence). The CDR3 has 11 residues. V shed 6 bases and J shed 9 bases, with 14 bases lying between them. Here the CDR3 reads CSAQQGSSYTF. The CDR3 region has the DNA TGCAGTGCCCAACAGGGATCGAGCTACACCTTC.

The chain employs TRBV19 and TRBJ1-1; D may be TRBD1 (5 bases). Germline loops: CDR1 LNHDA, CDR2 SQIVND (reference sequence). This CDR3 region has 15 residues. V lost 7 bases to trimming and J lost 2 bases, with 17 bases between them. DNA for the CDR3: TGTGCCAGTACGGGGATGCGGGGGAAAAACACTGAAGCTTTCTTT. This codes for CASTGMRGKNTEAFF.

The chain is built from TRBV7-9 and TRBJ1-1, with D tentatively TRBD1 (6 bases). The CDR3 length is 14 residues. Trimming removed 5 bases at V and 3 bases at J, with 13 bases between. Germline V gene sequence: CDR1 SEHNR, CDR2 FQNEAQ (reference sequence). This chain's CDR3 is CASSLGRGDTEAFF. DNA for the CDR3: TGTGCCAGCAGCCTCGGGAGGGGGGACACTGAAGCTTTCTTT.

The rearrangement uses TRBV6-5 and TRBJ2-2, with D possibly matching TRBD2 (6 bases). V was trimmed by 9 bases and J by 5 bases, leaving 16 bases between them. The CDR3 runs to 14 residues. Germline CDR1 and CDR2: MNHEY and SVGAGI. This chain's CDR3 is CASTTGTPTGELFF. The CDR3 DNA reads TGTGCCAGTACTACCGGGACTCCTACCGGGGAGCTGTTTTTT.

The chain employs TRBV9 and TRBJ2-2; no clear D gene. The V gene lost 4 bases and the J gene lost 6 bases, with 16 bases spanning the gap. The CDR3 is made up of 15 amino acids. Germline values: CDR1 SGDLS, CDR2 YYNGEE. CDR3 sequence (DNA): TGTGCCAGCAGCCCCCGGGCCCTTGCACCCGGGGAGCTGTTTTTT. It codes for CASSPRALAPGELFF. Complete variable domain (other parts from reference TRBV9 and TRBJ2-2): DSGVTQTPKHLITATGQRVTLRCSPRSGDLSVYWYQQSLDQGLQFLIQYYNGEERAKGNILERFSAQQFPDLHSELNLSSLELGDSALYFCASSPRALAPGELFFGEGSRLTVL.

The rearrangement uses TRBV7-2 and TRBJ1-3; tentative D call: TRBD1 (6 bases). This CDR3 spans 17 amino acids. Germline-derived CDR1 and CDR2 are SGHTA and FQGNSA. Deletions cut 0 bases from V and 1 base from J, with 13 bases between. CDR3 coding DNA: TGTGCCAGCAGCTTAGCAGGGGGTACTATATCTGGAAACACCATATATTTT. Translated, it gives CASSLAGGTISGNTIYF.

This chain links TRBV19 with TRBJ1-2, with TRBD1 matching over 8 bases. The germline CDR1 and CDR2 sequences are LNHDA and SQIVND (reference sequence). V dropped 3 bases and J dropped 9; count of bases not matched to a gene: 9. This CDR3 comprises 14 residues. In nucleotides, the CDR3 is TGTGCCAGTAGTATGACAGGGGATGCTATACGCTACACCTTC. Its protein is CASSMTGDAIRYTF. Full variable domain (remainder filled in from reference TRBV19 and TRBJ1-2): DGGITQSPKYLFRKEGQNVTLSCEQNLNHDAMYWYRQDPGQGLRLIYYSQIVNDFQKGDIAEGYSVSREKKESFPLTVTSAQKNPTAFYLCASSMTGDAIRYTFGSGTRLTVV.

The count of this clone is one. The V gene is TRBV9, the J gene TRBJ2-7; D may be TRBD2 (7 bases). With 4 bases removed from V and 0 bases from J, the gap between germline ends came to 23 bases. This CDR3 is built from 18 residues. Germline V gives CDR1 SGDLS, CDR2 YYNGEE. CDR3 residues: CASSPIGGLPSISYEQYF. CDR3 nucleotide sequence: TGTGCCAGCAGCCCGATAGGGGGACTACCAAGTATCTCCTACGAGCAGTACTTC.

The chain is built from TRBV7-2 and TRBJ1-1; 9 nucleotides match TRBD1. CDR1 is SGHTA and CDR2 is FQGNSA in the germline V gene. CDR3 length equals 15 residues. The V and J ends lost 5 bases and 5 bases, in that order; junction bases with no gene match: 9. The DNA of the CDR3 is TGTGCCAGCAGCCCGCACAGGGGGCCGGGGACTGAAGCTTTCTTT. Protein: CASSPHRGPGTEAFF.

V gene TRBV6-6 combines with J gene TRBJ1-2; D might be TRBD1 (5 bases). CDR3 length: 17 amino acids. CDR1 is MNHNY, CDR2 SVGAGI, per germline (reference sequence). V was shortened by 5 bases and J by 5 bases, with 24 bases between the two germline ends. CDR3 region: CASSPPVGAGAQYGYTF. The DNA for the CDR3 is TGTGCCAGCAGTCCCCCGGTAGGCGCCGGGGCCCAGTATGGCTACACCTTC.

CDR3 DNA: TGTGCCAGTAGTACCTACCCGGGACAGGGGAACACCGGGGAGCTGTTTTTT. This translates into CASSTYPGQGNTGELFF. This chain connects TRBV19 to TRBJ2-2, with 9 bases identical to TRBD1. CDR1 LNHDA and CDR2 SQIVND come from the germline V gene (reference sequence). The CDR3 totals 17 residues. V shed 4 bases, J shed 1 base, and the junction held 7 bases outside the gene matches.